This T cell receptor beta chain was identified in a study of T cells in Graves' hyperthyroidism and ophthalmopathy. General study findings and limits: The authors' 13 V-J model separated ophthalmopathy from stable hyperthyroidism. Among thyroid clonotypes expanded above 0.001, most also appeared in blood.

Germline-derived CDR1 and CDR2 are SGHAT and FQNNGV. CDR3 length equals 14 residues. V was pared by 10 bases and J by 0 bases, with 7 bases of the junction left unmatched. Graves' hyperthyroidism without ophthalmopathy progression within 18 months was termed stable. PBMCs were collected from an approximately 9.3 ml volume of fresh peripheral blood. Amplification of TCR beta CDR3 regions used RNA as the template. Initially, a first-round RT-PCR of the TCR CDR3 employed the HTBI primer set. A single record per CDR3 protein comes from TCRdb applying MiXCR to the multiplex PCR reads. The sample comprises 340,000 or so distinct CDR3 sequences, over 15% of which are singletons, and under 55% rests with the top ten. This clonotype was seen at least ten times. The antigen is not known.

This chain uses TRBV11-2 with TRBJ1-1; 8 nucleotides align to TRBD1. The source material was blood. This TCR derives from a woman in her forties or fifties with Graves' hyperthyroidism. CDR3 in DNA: TGTGCCACCAACAGGGGGGGGATGAACACTGAAGCTTTCTTT. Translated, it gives CATNRGGMNTEAFF.